This T cell receptor (beta chain) was identified in a study of tumor and adjacent non-tumor tissue in lung cancer. Study-wide context: Aged about 30 to 76 years, patients included about 11 men and 4 or 5 women with stage I to III disease. Overall study findings and caveats: TCR diversity was significantly greater in tumor than normal lung tissue. Tumor repertoires had a smaller top 100 clone share than normal lung.

Note on this clonotype: Antigen: not known. A junction boundary mismatches the germline segment, possibly from a read error.

This sample's RNA came from whole unsorted tissue. The CDR3 extends over 15 amino acids. CDR1 MNHEY and CDR2 SVGEGT come from the germline V gene. Three rounds of nested PCR, following a modified ARM-PCR protocol, produced the TCRbeta library. TCRdb analysed the multiplex PCR reads with MiXCR anew, one entry per CDR3 protein. The sample lists 100,000 to 150,000 distinct CDR3 sequences; about 66% were seen once. The sequenced sample was lung tumor tissue. This TCR came from a man aged 25-45 years with non-small cell lung cancer. The chain uses TRBV6-2 or TRBV6-3 and TRBJ1-2, with 11 nucleotides matching TRBD1. The CDR3 region is CVSSDSGTGGYGYTF. The CDR3 DNA is TGTGTCAGCAGTGATTCCGGGACAGGGGGCTATGGCTACACCTTC.